This TCR beta chain was observed in a study of blood T cell repertoires in COVID-19. Study context: COVID-19 samples collected from the United States, Italy and Spain covered acute and convalescent phases. PBMCs, B-cell-depleted T cells, or T cells were the source of the cDNA or gDNA that made up the material.

V lost 2 bases, J lost 4 bases, and 11 bases lay in between. CDR1 and CDR2 from the germline V gene are MDHEN and SYDVKM. This CDR3 contains 14 residues. The Seattle patients, enrolled during active infection, were followed longitudinally. How the authors handled the data: Researchers report that nucleated cell counts were estimated from reference gene primer amplification. The table came from immunoSEQ multiplex PCR; TCRdb's copy has only in-frame clones and leaves some out. V and J calls and clone size are copied from that table; D and trimming were computed from the DNA. Of 200,000 to 250,000 clones listed, roughly 80% are singletons.

The sample consisted of peripheral blood. This receptor was taken from an elderly woman with COVID-19, enrolled during active disease. V is TRBV28 and J is TRBJ1-2; TRBD1 is a possible D gene (5 bases). CDR3 DNA sequence: TGTGCCAGCAGTTTAAGGAGGGGCGTCTATGGCTACACCTTC. Its translation: CASSLRRGVYGYTF.